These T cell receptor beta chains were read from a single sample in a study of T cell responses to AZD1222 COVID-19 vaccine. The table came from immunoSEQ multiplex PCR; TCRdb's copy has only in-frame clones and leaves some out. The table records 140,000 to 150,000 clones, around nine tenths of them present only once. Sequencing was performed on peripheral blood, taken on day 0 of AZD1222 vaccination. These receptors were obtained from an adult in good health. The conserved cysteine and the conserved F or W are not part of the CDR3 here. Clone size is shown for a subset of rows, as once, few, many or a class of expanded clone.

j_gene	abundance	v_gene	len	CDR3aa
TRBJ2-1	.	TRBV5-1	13	ASSGRTSGSYEQF
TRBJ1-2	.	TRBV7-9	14	ASSLVERREDYGYT
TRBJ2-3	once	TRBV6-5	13	ASRRSGRAPDTQY
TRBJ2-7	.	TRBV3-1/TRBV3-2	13	ASSATGQGAYEQY
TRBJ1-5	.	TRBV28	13	ASSLASFSNQPQH
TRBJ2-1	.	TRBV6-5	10	ASTPGGTLQF
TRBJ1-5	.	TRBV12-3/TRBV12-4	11	ASSSWVNQPQH
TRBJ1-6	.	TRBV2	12	ASSLGQGRSTLH
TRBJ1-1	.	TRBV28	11	ASSPPGYTEAF
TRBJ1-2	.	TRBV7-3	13	ASSLTGGSRYGYT
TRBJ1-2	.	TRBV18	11	ASSPQEFYGYT
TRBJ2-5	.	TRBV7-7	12	ASSPPGGGETQY
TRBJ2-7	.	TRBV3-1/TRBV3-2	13	ASSRTSGVPYEQY
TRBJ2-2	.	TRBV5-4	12	ASSRAVNTGELF
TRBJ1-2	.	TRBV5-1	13	ASSPSGQGNYGYT
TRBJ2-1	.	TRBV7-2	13	ASSLGLVSVNEQF
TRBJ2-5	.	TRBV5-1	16	ASSLAQTGDNFQETQY
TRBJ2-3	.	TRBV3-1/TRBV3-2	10	ASSQAGVTQY
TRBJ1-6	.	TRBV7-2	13	ASSLDASRGSPLH
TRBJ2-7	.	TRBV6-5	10	ASWSLKREGY
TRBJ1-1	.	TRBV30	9	AQGAGTEAF
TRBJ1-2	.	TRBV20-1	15	SASGPPRQVPYGGYT
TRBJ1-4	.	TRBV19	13	ASSIRTGSNEKLF
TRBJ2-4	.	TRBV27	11	ASSRPPFDIQY
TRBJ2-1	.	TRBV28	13	ASSLFGADLAEQF
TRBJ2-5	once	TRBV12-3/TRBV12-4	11	ASSSLEGETQY
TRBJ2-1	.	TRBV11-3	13	ASSIGQARNNEQF
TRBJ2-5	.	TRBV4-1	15	ASSQDYPAGAQETQY
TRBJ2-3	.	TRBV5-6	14	ASSFLPPLFTDTQY
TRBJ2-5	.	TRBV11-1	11	ASSQDRSETQY
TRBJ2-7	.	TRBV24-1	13	ATSDRLAGGYEQY
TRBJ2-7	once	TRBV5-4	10	ASSLWRYEQY
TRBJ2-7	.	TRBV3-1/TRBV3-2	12	ASSQYRGPYEQY
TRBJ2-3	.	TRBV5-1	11	ASSLLVTDTQY
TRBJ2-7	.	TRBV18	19	ASSRTAPGTSGRPRSREQY
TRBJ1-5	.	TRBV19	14	ASSWKVRVSNQPQH
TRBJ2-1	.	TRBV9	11	ASSVDWRNEQF
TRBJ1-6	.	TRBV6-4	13	ASSAGQGANSPLH
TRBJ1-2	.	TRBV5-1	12	ASSLMDGTYGYT
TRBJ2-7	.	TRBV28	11	ASSLPGTYEQY
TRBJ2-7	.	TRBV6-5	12	ASTRDRTSYEQY